The present TCR beta chain was sequenced within a study of cytomegalovirus exposure and HLA in healthy donors. Here immunoSEQ multiplex PCR was the method, and the copy in TCRdb shows in-frame clones only, minus some. The repertoire has about 330,000 clones, roughly 85% of them found once; the top ten carry 0.84%. The sequenced sample was PBMCs. The sequence was collected from a woman between 18 and 30 years old in good health and CMV-seronegative.

In DNA, the CDR3 is TGTGCCAGCAGTGGAGGGCTTTTTACAGATACGCAGTATTTT. Encoded protein: CASSGGLFTDTQYF. The chain uses TRBV6-5 and TRBJ2-3, with D maybe TRBD2 (6 bases). CDR1 MNHEY and CDR2 SVGAGI come from the germline V gene. V lost 5 bases to trimming and J lost 3 bases, with 12 bases between them. The CDR3 is 14 residues long.